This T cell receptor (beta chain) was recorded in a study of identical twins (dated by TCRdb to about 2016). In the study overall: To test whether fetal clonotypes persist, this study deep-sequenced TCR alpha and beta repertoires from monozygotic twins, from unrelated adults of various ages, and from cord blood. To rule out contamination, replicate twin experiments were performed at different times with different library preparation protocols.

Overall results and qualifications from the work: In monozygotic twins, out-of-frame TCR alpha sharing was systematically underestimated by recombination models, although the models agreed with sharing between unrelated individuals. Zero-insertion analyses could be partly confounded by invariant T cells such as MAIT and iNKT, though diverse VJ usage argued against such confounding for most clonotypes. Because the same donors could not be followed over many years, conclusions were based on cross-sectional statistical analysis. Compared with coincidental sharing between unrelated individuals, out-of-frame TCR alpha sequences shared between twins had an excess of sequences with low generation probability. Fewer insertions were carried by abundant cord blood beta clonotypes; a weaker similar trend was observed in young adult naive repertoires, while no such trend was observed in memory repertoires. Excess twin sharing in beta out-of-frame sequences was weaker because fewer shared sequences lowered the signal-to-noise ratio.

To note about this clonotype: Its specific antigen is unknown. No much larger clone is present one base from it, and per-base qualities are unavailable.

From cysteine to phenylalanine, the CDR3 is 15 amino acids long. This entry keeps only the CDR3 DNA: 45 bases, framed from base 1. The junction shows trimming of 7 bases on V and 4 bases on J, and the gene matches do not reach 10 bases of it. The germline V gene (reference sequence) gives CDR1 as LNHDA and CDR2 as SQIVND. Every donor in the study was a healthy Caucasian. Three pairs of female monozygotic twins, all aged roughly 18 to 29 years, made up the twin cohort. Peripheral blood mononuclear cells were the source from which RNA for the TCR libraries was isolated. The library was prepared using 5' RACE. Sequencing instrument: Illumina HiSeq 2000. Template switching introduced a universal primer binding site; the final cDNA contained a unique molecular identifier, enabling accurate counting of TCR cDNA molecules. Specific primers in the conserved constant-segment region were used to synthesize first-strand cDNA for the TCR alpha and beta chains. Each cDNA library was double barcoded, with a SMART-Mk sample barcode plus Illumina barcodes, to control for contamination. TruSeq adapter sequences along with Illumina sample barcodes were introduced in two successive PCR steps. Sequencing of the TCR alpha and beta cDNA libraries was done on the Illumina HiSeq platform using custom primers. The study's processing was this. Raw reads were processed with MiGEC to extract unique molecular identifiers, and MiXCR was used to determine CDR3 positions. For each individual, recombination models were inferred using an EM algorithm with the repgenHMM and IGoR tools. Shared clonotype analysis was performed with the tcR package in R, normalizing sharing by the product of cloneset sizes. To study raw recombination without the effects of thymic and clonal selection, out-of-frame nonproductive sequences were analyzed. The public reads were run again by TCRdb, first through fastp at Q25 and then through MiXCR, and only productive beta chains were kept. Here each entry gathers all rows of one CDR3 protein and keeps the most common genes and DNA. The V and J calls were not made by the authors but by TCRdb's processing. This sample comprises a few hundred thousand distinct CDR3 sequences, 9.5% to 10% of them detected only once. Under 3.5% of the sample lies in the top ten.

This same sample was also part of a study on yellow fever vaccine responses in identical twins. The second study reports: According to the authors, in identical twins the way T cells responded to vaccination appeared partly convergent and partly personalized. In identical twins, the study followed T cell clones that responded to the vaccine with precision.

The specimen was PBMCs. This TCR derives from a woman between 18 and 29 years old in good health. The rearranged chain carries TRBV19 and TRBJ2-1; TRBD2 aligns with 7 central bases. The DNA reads TGTGCCAGTACCGTCCGGGCGGGAGATTACAATGAGCAGTTCTTC. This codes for CASTVRAGDYNEQFF.